The clone carrying this TCR beta chain has at least ten counts. The CDR3 has 12 amino acids. The ends were cut back, 2 bases at V and 9 bases at J, with 8 bases in the middle. Germline lookup yields CDR1 MNHEY and CDR2 SVGEGT. Exclusion of patients followed from uncontrolled infection, other autoimmune disease, pregnancy or lactation. Amplified TCR beta CDR3 regions derived from RNA transcripts. Researchers ran a first-round RT-PCR on the TCR CDR3 using the HTBI primer set. MiXCR, applied by TCRdb to the multiplex PCR reads, yields one record per CDR3 protein. Of hundreds of thousands of distinct CDR3 sequences in the sample, roughly 15% are singletons; the top ten hold under 15%. The sample originates from a study of T cells in Graves' hyperthyroidism and ophthalmopathy.

This receptor was obtained from a woman aged 45 to 65 with Graves' ophthalmopathy. This chain joins TRBV6-2 or TRBV6-3 and TRBJ2-4; D is unclear. The material sequenced was blood. This CDR3 reads CASSYAGVIQYF. CDR3 bases: TGTGCCAGCAGTTACGCCGGTGTCATTCAGTACTTC.